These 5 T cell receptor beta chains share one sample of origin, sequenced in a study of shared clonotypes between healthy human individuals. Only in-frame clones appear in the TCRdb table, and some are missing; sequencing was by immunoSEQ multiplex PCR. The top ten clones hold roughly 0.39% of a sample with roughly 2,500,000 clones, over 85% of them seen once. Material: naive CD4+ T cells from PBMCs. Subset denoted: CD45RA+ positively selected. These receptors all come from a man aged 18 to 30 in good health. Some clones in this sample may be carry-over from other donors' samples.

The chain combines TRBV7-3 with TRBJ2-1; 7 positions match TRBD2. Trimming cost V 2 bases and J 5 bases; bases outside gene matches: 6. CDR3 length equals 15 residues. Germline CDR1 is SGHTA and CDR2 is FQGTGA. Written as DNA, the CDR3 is TGTGCCAGCAGCTTAGGGACTAACCCAAACAATGAGCAGTTCTTC. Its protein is CASSLGTNPNNEQFF.

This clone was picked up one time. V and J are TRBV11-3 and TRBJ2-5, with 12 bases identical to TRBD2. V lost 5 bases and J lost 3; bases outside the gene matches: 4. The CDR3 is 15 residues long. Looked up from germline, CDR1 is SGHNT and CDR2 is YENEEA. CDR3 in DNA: TGTGCCAGCAGCCTAGGACTAGCGGGAAAAGAGACCCAGTACTTC. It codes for CASSLGLAGKETQYF.

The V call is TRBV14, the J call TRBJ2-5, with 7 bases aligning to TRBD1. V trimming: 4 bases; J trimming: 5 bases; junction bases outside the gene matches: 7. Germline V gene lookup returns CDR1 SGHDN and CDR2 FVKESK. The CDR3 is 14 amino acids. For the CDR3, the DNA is TGTGCCAGCAGCCGGGGCAGGGGGATGGAGACCCAGTACTTC. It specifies CASSRGRGMETQYF.

The CDR3 loop is CATQPRQGTSGSSYEQYF. As DNA, the CDR3 is TGTGCCACTCAGCCTCGACAAGGGACTAGCGGGAGCTCCTACGAGCAGTACTTC. The J gene is TRBJ2-7, the V gene TRBV19; 14 nucleotides agree with TRBD2. Per germline, CDR1 LNHDA and CDR2 SQIVND (reference sequence). This CDR3 has 18 residues. V lost 10 bases to trimming and J lost 0 bases; unmatched junction nucleotides: 14. Based on the CDR3 plus reference TRBV19 and TRBJ2-7, the full variable domain is DGGITQSPKYLFRKEGQNVTLSCEQNLNHDAMYWYRQDPGQGLRLIYYSQIVNDFQKGDIAEGYSVSREKKESFPLTVTSAQKNPTAFYLCATQPRQGTSGSSYEQYFGPGTRLTVT.

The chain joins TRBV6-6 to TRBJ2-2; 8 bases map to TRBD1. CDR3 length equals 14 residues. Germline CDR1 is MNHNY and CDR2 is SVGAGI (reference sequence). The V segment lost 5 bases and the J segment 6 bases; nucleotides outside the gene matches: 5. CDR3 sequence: CASSPGGTAGELFF. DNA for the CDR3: TGTGCCAGCAGTCCAGGGGGCACGGCCGGGGAGCTGTTTTTT.